This TCR beta chain was sequenced during a study of cytomegalovirus exposure and HLA in healthy donors. Study overall: Out of fewer than 400 genotyped donors, roughly 83% belonged to the Caucasian-associated ancestry cluster. Study-level results: One variant, a missense change in DCLRE1C, was linked in a later analysis to TCR beta V- and J-gene trimming.

Note on this clone: Its target is not known.

The PCR was carried out with 60 Vbeta primers and 13 Jbeta primers. Measured with immunoSEQ multiplex PCR; TCRdb has only the in-frame clones, and not every one. The data hold some 200,000 clones, with roughly 80% observed a single time. V was pared by 6 bases and J by 3 bases, with 10 bases of the junction left unmatched. Germline V CDR1 and CDR2: MNHNS, SASEGT. The CDR3 is 15 residues long. Material: PBMCs. The receptor's source is a man aged 35-49 years in good health and CMV-seronegative. The J gene is TRBJ1-1, the V gene TRBV6-1, with 7 bases fitting TRBD1. In DNA form, the CDR3 reads TGTGCCAGCAGGCTTAGTGGACAGGCCGACACTGAAGCTTTCTTT. Its protein is CASRLSGQADTEAFF.